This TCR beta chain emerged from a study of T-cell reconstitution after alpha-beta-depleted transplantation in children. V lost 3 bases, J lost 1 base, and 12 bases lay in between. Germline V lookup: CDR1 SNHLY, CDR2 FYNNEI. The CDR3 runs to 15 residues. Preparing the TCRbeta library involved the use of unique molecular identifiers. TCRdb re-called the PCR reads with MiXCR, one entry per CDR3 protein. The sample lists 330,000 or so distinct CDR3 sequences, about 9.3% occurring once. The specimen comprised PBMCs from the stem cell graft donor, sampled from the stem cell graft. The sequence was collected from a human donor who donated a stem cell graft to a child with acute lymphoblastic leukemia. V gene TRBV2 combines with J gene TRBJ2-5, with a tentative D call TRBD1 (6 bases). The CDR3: CASSERSTGQETQYF. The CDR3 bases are TGTGCCAGCAGTGAGAGGTCGACAGGCCAAGAGACCCAGTACTTC.